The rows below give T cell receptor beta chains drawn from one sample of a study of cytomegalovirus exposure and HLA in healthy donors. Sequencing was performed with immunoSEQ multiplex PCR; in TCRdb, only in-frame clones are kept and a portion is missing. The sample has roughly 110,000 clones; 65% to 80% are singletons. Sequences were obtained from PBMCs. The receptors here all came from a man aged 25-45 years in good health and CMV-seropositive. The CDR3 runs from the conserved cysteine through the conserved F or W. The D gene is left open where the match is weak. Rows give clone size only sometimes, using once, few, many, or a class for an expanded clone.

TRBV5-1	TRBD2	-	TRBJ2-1	TGCGCCAGCAGCTTGACTAGCGGGCGGTCCTCCTACAATGAGCAGTTCTTC	CASSLTSGRSSYNEQFF
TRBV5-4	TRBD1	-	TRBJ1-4	TGTGCCAGCAGCTCCAACAGGGGGGGCAATGAAAAACTGTTTTTT	CASSSNRGGNEKLFF
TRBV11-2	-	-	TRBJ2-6	TGTGCCAGCAGCGATGGGGGGTCTGGGGCCAACGTCCTGACTTTC	CASSDGGSGANVLTF
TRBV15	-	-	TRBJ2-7	TGTGCCACCAGCAGAGATTTCGACAGCTCCTACGAGCAGTACTTC	CATSRDFDSSYEQYF
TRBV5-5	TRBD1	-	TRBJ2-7	TGTGCCAGCAGCTTCCTAAGGACAGGTCACGAGCAGTACTTC	CASSFLRTGHEQYF
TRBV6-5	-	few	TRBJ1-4	TGTGCCAGCAGTTTAGTCCCAACTAATGAAAAACTGTTTTTT	CASSLVPTNEKLFF
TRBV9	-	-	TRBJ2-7	TGTGCCAGCAGCGTAGAACCGGGGTCGGGTGAGCAGTACTTC	CASSVEPGSGEQYF
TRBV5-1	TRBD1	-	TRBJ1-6	TGCGCCAGCAGCCCGACCCCTGGACAGGGTGCTGGTTCACCCCTCCACTTT	CASSPTPGQGAGSPLHF
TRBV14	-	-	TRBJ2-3	TGTGCCAGCAGCCAAGTCTCAGGGGCGGCAGATACGCAGTATTTT	CASSQVSGAADTQYF
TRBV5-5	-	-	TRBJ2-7	TGTGCCAGCAGCTCACCAGGGTCCTACGAGCAGTACTTC	CASSSPGSYEQYF
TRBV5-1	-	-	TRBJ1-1	TGCGCCAGCAGCTTGACGGCAGGGAACCCTGAAGCTTTCTTT	CASSLTAGNPEAFF
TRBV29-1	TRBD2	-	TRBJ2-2	TGCAGCGTCTCCCTTCAGCGGGGGGGCACCGGGGAGCTGTTTTTT	CSVSLQRGGTGELFF
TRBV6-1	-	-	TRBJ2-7	TGTGCCAGCAGCGGGCAGGGCTACGAGCAGTACTTC	CASSGQGYEQYF
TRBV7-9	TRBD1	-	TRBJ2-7	TGTGCCAGCGTTTTGGCACAGGGGGATCACGAGCAGTACTTC	CASVLAQGDHEQYF
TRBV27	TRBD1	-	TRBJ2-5	TGTGCCAGCAGTTTCCGGGACAGCCGTAGGGAGTACTTC	CASSFRDSRREYF
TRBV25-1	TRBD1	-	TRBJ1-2	TGTGCCAGCAGTGAATCGGGACAGGCGATTCTCTATGGCTACACCTTC	CASSESGQAILYGYTF
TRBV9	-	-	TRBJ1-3	TGTGCCAGCAGCGTAGACCACAGCTCTGGAAACACCATATATTTT	CASSVDHSSGNTIYF
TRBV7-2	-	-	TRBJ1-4	TGTGCCAGCAGCTTAGATGCCAGGGACTTGACAAAACTGTTTTTT	CASSLDARDLTKLFF
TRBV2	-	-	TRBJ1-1	TGTGCCAGCAAGGCAGACATGAACACTGAAGCTTTCTTT	CASKADMNTEAFF
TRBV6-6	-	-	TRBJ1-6	TGTGCCAGCAGTTACGGGGAGGGTTCACCCCTCCACTTT	CASSYGEGSPLHF
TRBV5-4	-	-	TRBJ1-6	TGTGCCAGCAGCGGAACCTCGACAGCCAGCTCCTATAATTCACCCCTCCACTTT	CASSGTSTASSYNSPLHF
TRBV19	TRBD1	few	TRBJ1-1	TGTGCCAGTAGTGTTAACAGGGGCACTGAAGCTTTCTTT	CASSVNRGTEAFF
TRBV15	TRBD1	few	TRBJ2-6	TGTGCCACCAGCAGGACAGGGGAAGGGGCCAACGTCCTGACTTTC	CATSRTGEGANVLTF
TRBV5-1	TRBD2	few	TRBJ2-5	TGCGCCAGCAGCTCCGGACTAGCGGGGGGCCTTACGACCCAGTACTTC	CASSSGLAGGLTTQYF
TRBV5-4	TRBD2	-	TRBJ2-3	TGTGCCAGCAGCTTGGACGGGGGGGTCACAAATACGCAGTATTTT	CASSLDGGVTNTQYF
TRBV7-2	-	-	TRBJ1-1	TGTGCCAGCAGCTTAGCCTTGAACACTGAAGCTTTCTTT	CASSLALNTEAFF
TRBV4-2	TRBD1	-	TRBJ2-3	TGTGCCAGCAGCCAAGGGACAGGCGTGGCAGGCACAGATACGCAGTATTTT	CASSQGTGVAGTDTQYF
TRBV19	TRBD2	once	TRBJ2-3	TGTGCCAGTAGCCCCCCGGGGGGGGATACGCAGTATTTT	CASSPPGGDTQYF
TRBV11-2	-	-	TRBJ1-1	TGTGCCAGCCTGCTACGTTGGGAGCCTTACGCGAACACTGAAGCTTTCTTT	CASLLRWEPYANTEAFF
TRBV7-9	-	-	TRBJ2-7	TGTGCCAGCAGCCCCCGGTACGACAGTCTGTCCTACGAGCAGTACTTC	CASSPRYDSLSYEQYF
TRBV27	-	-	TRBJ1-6	TGTGCCAGCGCTAGCGGGTATAATTCACCCCTCCACTTT	CASASGYNSPLHF
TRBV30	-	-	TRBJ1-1	TGTGCCTGGAAACCGGGCTGGCAGGGCCAAAACACTGAAGCTTTCTTT	CAWKPGWQGQNTEAFF
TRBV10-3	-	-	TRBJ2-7	TGTGCCATCAGTGAGAGTGAGGACAACTCCTACGAGCAGTACTTC	CAISESEDNSYEQYF
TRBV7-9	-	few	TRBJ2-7	TGTGCCAGCAGCTTAGCGCTGGAACTAGATCCCTACGAGCAGTACTTC	CASSLALELDPYEQYF
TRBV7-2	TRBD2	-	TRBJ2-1	TGTGCCAGCAGCTTCGTAGCTAGCGGGGGGTACAATGAGCAGTTCTTC	CASSFVASGGYNEQFF
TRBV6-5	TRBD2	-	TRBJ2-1	TGTGCCAGCAGTTACTCCCAGCGGGGGTCCTACAATGAGCAGTTCTTC	CASSYSQRGSYNEQFF
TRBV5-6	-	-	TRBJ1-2	TGTGCCAGCAGCCTACGTGTGGGAGCTAACTATGGCTACACCTTC	CASSLRVGANYGYTF
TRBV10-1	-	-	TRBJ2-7	TGCGCCAGCAGTGATTCCCCTCTAGGCTACGAGCAGTACTTC	CASSDSPLGYEQYF
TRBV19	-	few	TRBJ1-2	TGTGCCAGTTGTCAGGACAGATCTAACTATGGCTACACCTTC	CASCQDRSNYGYTF
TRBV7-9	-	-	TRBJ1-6	TGTGCCAGCAGCTTTTCGGATAATTCACCCCTCCACTTT	CASSFSDNSPLHF
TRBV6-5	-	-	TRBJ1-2	TGTGCCAGCAGTGAACGGGCAGGGGACTATGGCTACACCTTC	CASSERAGDYGYTF
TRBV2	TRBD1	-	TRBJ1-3	TGTGCCAGCAGCCGGGACAGGGGGCCCGGAAACACCATATATTTT	CASSRDRGPGNTIYF
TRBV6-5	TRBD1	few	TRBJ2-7	TGTGCCTACCACAGGGGGCCGGGGGAGCAGTACTTC	CAYHRGPGEQYF
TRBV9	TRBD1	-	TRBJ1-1	TGTGCCAGCAGCGCGTCGACAGGGGGCGTAAGTCGCACTGAAGCTTTCTTT	CASSASTGGVSRTEAFF
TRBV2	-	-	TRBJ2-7	TGTGCCAGCATGAGGGAGGAGAGCGAGCAGTACTTC	CASMREESEQYF
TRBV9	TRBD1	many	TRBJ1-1	TGTGCCAGCAGCTCCCTGGGCAGGGGGGAAACTGAAGCTTTCTTT	CASSSLGRGETEAFF
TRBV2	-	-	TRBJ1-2	TGTGCCAGCAGTGAAGTGTCCGAGGGAGGCTACACCTTC	CASSEVSEGGYTF
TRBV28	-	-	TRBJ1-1	TGTGCCAGCAGGCCCGGCCGGGGTTCGGGCGCTGAAGCTTTCTTT	CASRPGRGSGAEAFF
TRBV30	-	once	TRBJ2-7	TGTGCCTGGAGTGCCCAAAGGAGAGGGGGGGACGAGCAGTACTTC	CAWSAQRRGGDEQYF
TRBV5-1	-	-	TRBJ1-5	TGCGCCAGCAGCCAAGACGGGAATAGCAATCAGCCCCAGCATTTT	CASSQDGNSNQPQHF
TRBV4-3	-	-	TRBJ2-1	TGCGCCAGCAGCCAAGATCCTTCCGGGTCCGGCTCCTACAATGAGCAGTTCTTC	CASSQDPSGSGSYNEQFF
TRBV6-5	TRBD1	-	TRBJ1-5	TGTGCCAGCAGTGGGACAGGGTTTGGGAATCAGCCCCAGCATTTT	CASSGTGFGNQPQHF
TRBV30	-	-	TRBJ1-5	TGTGCCTGGAGTGCGGGCGGGAATCAGCCCCAGCATTTT	CAWSAGGNQPQHF
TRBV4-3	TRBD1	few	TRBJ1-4	TGCGCCAGCAGCCTGGGGACAGGCGGTGAAAAACTGTTTTTT	CASSLGTGGEKLFF
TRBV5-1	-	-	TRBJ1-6	TGCGCCAGCAGCTCGGGACTCGTCTCCTATAATTCACCCCTCCACTTT	CASSSGLVSYNSPLHF
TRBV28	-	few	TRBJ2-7	TGTGCCACTACAGTCTCCTACGAGCAGTACTTC	CATTVSYEQYF
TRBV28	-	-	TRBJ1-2	TGTGCCAGCAAAACCCTTTACAACAGGGACCTCGACTATGGCTACACCTTC	CASKTLYNRDLDYGYTF
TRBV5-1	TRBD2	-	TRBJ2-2	TGCGCCAGCAGCTGGACTAGCGGGGGGACCGGGGAGCTGTTTTTT	CASSWTSGGTGELFF